This T cell receptor beta chain was identified during a study of T cells after yellow fever vaccination. The V gene's germline CDR1 is LNHDA and CDR2 SQIVND (reference sequence). CDR3 length equals 14 residues. V lost 10 bases and J 5 bases, leaving 15 bases between the germline ends. About this clonotype: Its specificity is unknown.

Findings and caveats of the study: The booster response re-showed most primary clones: approximately 97% CD4, around 87% CD8. The secondary T-cell response peaked on day 5, not day 15, but was weaker. Clonotypes appearing in both CD4 and CD8 compartments existed, and their share was small. The bulk population could contribute abundant contaminating clonotypes to FACS-sorted repertoires.

TCRdb re-called the 5' RACE reads through MiXCR, storing one row per CDR3 protein. The data show some 290,000 distinct CDR3 sequences, with around 10% seen just once and around 3.2% held by the top ten. This sequence was found in a man younger than 35 who received the YFV17D yellow fever vaccine. Sequenced material: CD4+ T cells sorted from PBMCs, taken 45 days after the yellow fever booster vaccination. This sequence joins TRBV19 and TRBJ1-6; D ambiguous. The DNA for the CDR3 is TGTGCCACCCGGATTAGGCAGAATAATTCACCCCTCCACTTT. It is translated as CATRIRQNNSPLHF.